This section outlines one T cell receptor beta chain sequence together with its context. What this receptor recognizes is not known. No much larger clone exists at a distance of one base, and base qualities are not known. Measured from the cysteine to the phenylalanine, the CDR3 is 18 residues long. Here the CDR3 DNA is all that survives: 54 bases in frame from base 1. Relative to germline, V is 3 bases shorter and J is 1 base shorter, with 22 bases between their ends. Library prep was done by the immunoSEQ multiplex PCR assay. Processing in the source paper ran as follows. To diagnose cytomegalovirus status from the catalog of TCR beta chain sequences, a statistical classification framework was built. The clones in this table, taken by TCRdb from immuneACCESS, are in-frame only. Not every clone is retained; where verified, under half of the shortfall comes from an unresolved V gene, and the cause of the rest is unknown. The DNA was the basis for D and trimming; V, J and clone size are from that table. This sample gives about 140,000 clones in total; around four fifths of them show up just once. Over 1.3% of the sample comes from the top ten.

The donors belonged to the validation cohort of over a hundred subjects, which was separate from the roughly 670-subject first cohort. These data belong to a study of cytomegalovirus exposure and HLA in healthy donors (dated by TCRdb to between 2016 and 2019). Background for the entire study: According to a later analysis, the roughly 120 validation repertoires were produced on the same platform as the roughly 700 repertoires of the first cohort. Along with the approximately 670-subject first cohort, a separate validation cohort of over 90 different subjects was used. The study was designed to test whether signatures of past pathogen exposure could be identified by cataloging public T cell receptors. To predict cytomegalovirus infection status, the study combined high-throughput TCR immunosequencing, statistical association of individual TCRs with disease status, and machine learning. On the study overall, not on this receptor specifically: A few of the identified cytomegalovirus-associated TCR beta chains were confirmed in vitro to be specific for cytomegalovirus antigens. According to the authors, the approach could potentially be generalized to other disease states and immunological phenotypes. In the study, approximately 160 TCR beta chains were listed as associated with cytomegalovirus. In both the original and validation cohorts, the classifier was reported to diagnose cytomegalovirus status with high specificity and sensitivity. In a later analysis, TCRs clustered in the first cohort were found to also tend to co-occur in the 100 to 150 validation repertoires, with roughly 93% of cluster scores above 0. A later analysis lacked HLA typing for the validation cohort, so it scored co-occurrence in that cohort across all 130 or so repertoires. Across donors, most TCR sequences were observed very rarely, whereas some public TCRs were present in many individuals.

The receptor comes from a woman aged 25 to 39 in good health and CMV-seronegative. The sample consisted of PBMCs. The chain uses TRBV23-1 and TRBJ2-7; D gene: possibly TRBD1, on 6 matching bases. TRBV23-1 is assigned to the ORF class and has an uncertain function. The DNA is TGCGCCAGCAGTCACCCGGGACAACCCGTTCCTGAATCCTACGAGCAGTACTTC. Its product reads: CASSHPGQPVPESYEQYF.